Sequencing of this T cell receptor (beta chain) was carried out in a study of spatial heterogeneity in lung cancer. For the study at large: Sequences of the beta chain were consistently detected in greater numbers than alpha-chain sequences. There were, on average, more than 9.5 raw-read appearances for each unique TCR and UMI combination.

This clonotype was picked up many times. The antigen is not known. The study tagged each TCR cDNA molecule with a unique molecular identifier. TCRdb re-called the 5' RACE reads through MiXCR, storing one row per CDR3 protein. Here the sample spans 9,000 to 13,000 distinct CDR3 sequences, around 12% being singletons. Specified time point: sample taken at primary tumor resection. Tumor, nontumor lung or frozen PBMC supplied whole RNA that was sequenced unsorted. This CDR3 has 14 residues. Germline loops: CDR1 SGHRS, CDR2 YFSETQ. Trimming removed 4 bases at V and 1 base at J, with 9 bases between. Study results and limitations: Expanded intratumoral alpha and beta TCR counts tracked tumor mutation counts.

The clonotype was recovered from a male donor with early-stage non-small cell lung cancer. The sample in question was lung tumor tissue, obtained at surgery. V is TRBV5-1 and J is TRBJ2-1, with no clear D. The CDR3 loop is CASSPTDSYNEQFF. DNA for the CDR3: TGCGCCAGCAGCCCGACGGATTCCTACAATGAGCAGTTCTTC.